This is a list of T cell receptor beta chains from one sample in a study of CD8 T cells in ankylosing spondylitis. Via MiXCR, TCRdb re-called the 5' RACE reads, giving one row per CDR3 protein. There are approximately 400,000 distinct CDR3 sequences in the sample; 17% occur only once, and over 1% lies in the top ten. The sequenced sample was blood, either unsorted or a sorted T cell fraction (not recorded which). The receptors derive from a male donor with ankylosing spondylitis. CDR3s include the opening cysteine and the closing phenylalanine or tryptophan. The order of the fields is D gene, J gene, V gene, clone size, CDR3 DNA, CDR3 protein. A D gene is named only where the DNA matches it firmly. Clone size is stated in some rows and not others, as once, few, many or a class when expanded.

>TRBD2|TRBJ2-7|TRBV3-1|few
TGTGCCAGCAGCCTCCGGACTAGAGGCGAGCAGTACTTC
CASSLRTRGEQYF
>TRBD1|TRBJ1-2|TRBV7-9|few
TGTGCCAGCAGCTTGACTACAGGGGAAGGTAGCTATGGCTACACCTTC
CASSLTTGEGSYGYTF
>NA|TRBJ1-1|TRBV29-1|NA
TGCAGCGCTTGGCAGCTATTCACGAACACTGAAGCTTTCTTT
CSAWQLFTNTEAFF
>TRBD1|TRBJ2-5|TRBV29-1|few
TGCAGCGTGAAGGTTCAGGGGGCCGGAGAGACCCAGTACTTC
CSVKVQGAGETQYF
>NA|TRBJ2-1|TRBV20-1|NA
TGCAGTGCCAGGCCGGCGGGGCCAACCTACAATGAGCAGTTCTTC
CSARPAGPTYNEQFF
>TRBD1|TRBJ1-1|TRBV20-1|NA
TGCAGTGCTAGGAGACAGGGGGCTGGCACTGAAGCTTTCTTT
CSARRQGAGTEAFF
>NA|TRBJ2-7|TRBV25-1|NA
TGTGCCAGCAGTGAATTTGGCGGAAGCTCCTACGAGCAGTACTTC
CASSEFGGSSYEQYF
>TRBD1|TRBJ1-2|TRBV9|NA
TGTGCCAGCAGCTCACGACAGGGCGCTGGCTACACCTTC
CASSSRQGAGYTF
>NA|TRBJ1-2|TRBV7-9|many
TGCGCCAGCAGCTTTACAGGTTATGGCTACACCTTC
CASSFTGYGYTF
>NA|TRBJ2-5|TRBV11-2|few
TGTGCCAGCAGACGGGGGTGGGGGCAAGAGACCCAGTACTTC
CASRRGWGQETQYF